One and the same sample provided the 3 T cell receptor beta chains below, sequenced in a study of cytomegalovirus exposure and HLA in healthy donors. The PCR used 60 Vbeta and 13 Jbeta primers. Assay used: immunoSEQ multiplex PCR; TCRdb lists only in-frame clones, some missing. This table holds approximately 100,000 clones, roughly 80% found once. The sequenced material came from PBMCs. The origin of the receptors is a man in his sixties in good health and CMV-seropositive.

The chain couples TRBV5-1 to TRBJ2-1; 7 positions agree with TRBD1. V gave up 4 bases and J gave up 7 bases; unmatched junction bases: 5. Germline V CDR1 and CDR2: SGHRS, YFSETQ. The CDR3 length is 13 residues. The CDR3 sequence is CASSPGTVNEQFF. CDR3 nucleotides: TGCGCCAGCAGCCCCGGGACAGTTAATGAGCAGTTCTTC.

The chain has TRBV2 and TRBJ1-1; D remains ambiguous. The CDR3 is 12 amino acids. Trimming removed 4 bases at V and 1 base at J, with 4 bases between. Germline V gives CDR1 SNHLY, CDR2 FYNNEI. CDR3 DNA: TGTGCCAGCAGTGGGCCGAACACTGAAGCTTTCTTT. Residues: CASSGPNTEAFF.

The V and J genes are TRBV28 and TRBJ2-7; 9 nucleotides agree with TRBD2. Germline assignment: CDR1 MDHEN and CDR2 SYDVKM. This CDR3 spans 14 amino acids. J was trimmed by 7 bases and V by 6 bases; bases with no gene match: 10. CDR3 protein: CASRTGTSPWEQYF. The CDR3 DNA is TGTGCCAGCAGGACCGGGACTAGCCCTTGGGAGCAGTACTTC.